This T cell receptor (beta chain) was profiled in a study of T cell changes during pregnancy in multiple sclerosis. The data were produced by immunoSEQ multiplex PCR, yet TCRdb's version contains in-frame clones alone and is incomplete. The repertoire consists of 30,000 to 40,000 clones, with more than 70% occurring once and the leading ten covering about 5.4%. Germline lookup yields CDR1 MNHNS and CDR2 SASEGT. Trimming removed 9 bases at V and 0 bases at J, with 18 bases between. The CDR3 sequence is 15 residues long. The sample was CD8+ T cells from peripheral blood mononuclear cells, taken in the first trimester of pregnancy. This TCR derives from a female donor with multiple sclerosis, enrolled in a pregnancy study. The rearrangement joins TRBV6-1 to TRBJ2-7; D is perhaps TRBD2 (5 bases). CDR3 amino acids: CASLPPSGNSYEQYF. The CDR3 DNA follows: TGTGCCAGTCTTCCCCCAAGCGGTAACTCCTACGAGCAGTACTTC.